The present T cell receptor beta chain was sequenced within a study of CD8+CD57+ T cells in acquired aplastic anemia. The TCR beta profiling, which covered VDJ combination and CDR3 sequence, was carried out using genomic DNA as the template. Via MiXCR, TCRdb re-called the reads, giving one row per CDR3 protein. The data show hundreds of thousands of distinct CDR3 sequences, roughly three fifths seen once. This clonotype occurred many times. CDR1 is GTSNPN, CDR2 SVGIG, per germline (reference sequence). The CDR3 covers 14 residues. J was trimmed by 5 bases and V by 5 bases; bases with no gene match: 9.

The chain has TRBV30 and TRBJ2-5; TRBD2 agrees at 9 bases. The sequencing input was sorted CD4+, CD8+, or CD8+CD57+ T cells (not recorded which) from PBMCs. This clonotype was sampled from a human donor with severe aplastic anemia or a healthy control (not recorded which). The CDR3 DNA sequence: TGTGCCTGGGGCATAGCGGGGGCCGCGGAGACCCAGTACTTC. Translated, it gives CAWGIAGAAETQYF.